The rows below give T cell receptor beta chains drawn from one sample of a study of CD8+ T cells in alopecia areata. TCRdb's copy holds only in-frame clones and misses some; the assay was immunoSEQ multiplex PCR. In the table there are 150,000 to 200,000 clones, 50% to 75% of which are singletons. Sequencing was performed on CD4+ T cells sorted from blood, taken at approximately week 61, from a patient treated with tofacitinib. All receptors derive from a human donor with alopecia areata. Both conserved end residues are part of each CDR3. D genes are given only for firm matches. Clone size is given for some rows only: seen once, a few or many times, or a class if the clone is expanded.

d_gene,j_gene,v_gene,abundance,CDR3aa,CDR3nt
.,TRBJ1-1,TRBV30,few,CARQENPNTEAFF,TGTGCCCGTCAGGAGAACCCGAACACTGAAGCTTTCTTT
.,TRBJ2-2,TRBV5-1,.,CASGGRTNTGELFF,TGCGCCAGCGGAGGCAGGACGAACACCGGGGAGCTGTTTTTT
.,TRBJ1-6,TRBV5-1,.,CASSEDDNSPLHF,TGCGCCAGCAGCGAGGACGATAATTCACCCCTCCACTTT
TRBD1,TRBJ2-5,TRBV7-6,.,CASSRTPSPQTGEGTQYF,TGTGCCAGCAGCCGAACCCCCTCCCCCCAGACAGGGGAAGGGACCCAGTACTTC
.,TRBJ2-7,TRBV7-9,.,CASSLAGASYNEQYF,TGTGCCAGCAGCTTAGCAGGTGCTTCCTACAACGAGCAGTACTTC
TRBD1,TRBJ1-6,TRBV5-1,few,CASSAGQGRSPLHF,TGCGCCAGCAGCGCCGGACAGGGGCGATCACCCCTCCACTTT
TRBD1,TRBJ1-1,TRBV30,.,CAWIPQGVPNTEAFF,TGTGCCTGGATCCCACAGGGGGTACCGAACACTGAAGCTTTCTTT
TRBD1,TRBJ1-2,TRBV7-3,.,CASSPGPGGEGYTF,TGTGCCAGCAGCCCAGGGCCAGGGGGTGAAGGCTACACCTTC
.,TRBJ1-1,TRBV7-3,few,CASSQNRDTEAFF,TGTGCCAGCAGCCAGAACAGGGACACTGAAGCTTTCTTT
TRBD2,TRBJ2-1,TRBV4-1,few,CASSQVASGNNEQFF,TGCGCCAGCAGCCAAGTGGCTAGCGGGAACAATGAGCAGTTCTTC
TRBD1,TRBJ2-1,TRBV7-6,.,CASSLAFNRGPDEQFF,TGTGCCAGCAGCTTAGCTTTCAACAGGGGACCGGATGAGCAGTTCTTC
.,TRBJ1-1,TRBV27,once,CASSLLGRTNTEAFF,TGTGCCAGCAGTTTATTGGGCAGGACGAACACTGAAGCTTTCTTT
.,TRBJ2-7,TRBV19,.,CASSQQGLGEQYF,TGTGCCAGTAGTCAACAGGGTTTGGGGGAGCAGTACTTC
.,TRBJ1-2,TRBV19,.,CASSMGSLYGYTF,TGTGCCAGTAGTATGGGCTCACTCTATGGCTACACCTTC
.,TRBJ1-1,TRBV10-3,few,CAITAGEMNTEAFF,TGTGCCATCACCGCAGGAGAAATGAACACTGAAGCTTTCTTT
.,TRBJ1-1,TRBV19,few,CASSTLGRGTEAFF,TGTGCCAGTAGTACCCTCGGCCGGGGGACTGAAGCTTTCTTT
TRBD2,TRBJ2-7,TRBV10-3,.,CAISPPGLAGNRPYEQYF,TGTGCCATCAGTCCCCCGGGACTAGCGGGGAATCGTCCTTACGAGCAGTACTTC
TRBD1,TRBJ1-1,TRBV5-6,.,CASSLRQGAITEAFF,TGTGCCAGCAGCTTAAGACAGGGGGCAATAACTGAAGCTTTCTTT
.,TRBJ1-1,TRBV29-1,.,CSVDYGGRDTEAFF,TGCAGCGTTGATTACGGAGGGCGGGACACTGAAGCTTTCTTT
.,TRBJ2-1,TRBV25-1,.,CASSEFSGPYNEQFF,TGTGCCAGCAGTGAATTCTCGGGGCCGTACAATGAGCAGTTCTTC
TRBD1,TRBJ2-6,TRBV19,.,CASRTGEAGANVLTF,TGTGCCAGTAGGACAGGGGAAGCCGGGGCCAACGTCCTGACTTTC
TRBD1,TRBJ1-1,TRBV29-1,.,CSVLTGDTEAFF,TGCAGCGTCCTGACAGGGGACACTGAAGCTTTCTTT
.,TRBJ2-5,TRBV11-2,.,CASSWEETQYF,TGTGCCAGCAGCTGGGAAGAGACCCAGTACTTC
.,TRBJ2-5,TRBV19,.,CASSAKFRDPIQETQYF,TGTGCCAGTAGTGCCAAATTCCGGGACCCAATACAAGAGACCCAGTACTTC
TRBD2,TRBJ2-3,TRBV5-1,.,CASTDLAGLDTQYF,TGCGCCAGCACCGACTTAGCGGGACTGGATACGCAGTATTTT
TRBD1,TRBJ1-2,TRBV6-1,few,CASRKQGLDRGYTF,TGTGCCAGCAGGAAACAGGGGCTAGACAGAGGCTACACCTTC
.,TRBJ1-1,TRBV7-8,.,CASSLADGGVGTEAFF,TGTGCCAGCAGCTTAGCGGACGGGGGGGTTGGCACTGAAGCTTTCTTT
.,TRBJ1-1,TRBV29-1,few,CSVASDRTEAFF,TGCAGCGTTGCTTCGGACAGAACTGAAGCTTTCTTT
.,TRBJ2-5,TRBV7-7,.,CASSPYKMQETQYF,TGTGCTAGCAGCCCATACAAAATGCAAGAGACCCAGTACTTC
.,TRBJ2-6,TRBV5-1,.,CASSLAGVSGANVLTF,TGCGCCAGCAGCTTGGCCGGGGTGAGTGGGGCCAACGTCCTGACTTTC
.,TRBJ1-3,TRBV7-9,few,CASSLATGFGNTIYF,TGTGCCAGCAGCTTAGCAACAGGATTCGGAAACACCATATATTTT
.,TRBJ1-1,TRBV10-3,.,CAISGSTGNTEAFF,TGTGCCATCAGTGGTAGTACCGGGAACACTGAAGCTTTCTTT
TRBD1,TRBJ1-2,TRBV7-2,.,CASSLGTGLINYGYTF,TGTGCCAGCAGCTTAGGGACAGGGCTCATCAACTATGGCTACACCTTC
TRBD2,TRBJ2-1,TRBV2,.,CASSIRGSSGGTEQFF,TGTGCCAGCAGCATACGCGGGTCTAGCGGGGGGACTGAGCAGTTCTTC
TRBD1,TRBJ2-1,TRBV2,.,CASRLQRVRGRDNEQFF,TGTGCCAGCAGGCTACAAAGGGTCAGGGGGCGAGACAATGAGCAGTTCTTC
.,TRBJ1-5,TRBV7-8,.,CASSITGTSNQPQHF,TGTGCCAGCAGCATAACAGGGACCAGCAATCAGCCCCAGCATTTT
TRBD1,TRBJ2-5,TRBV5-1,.,CASSLGATGAQETQYF,TGCGCCAGCAGCTTGGGGGCCACAGGGGCCCAAGAGACCCAGTACTTC
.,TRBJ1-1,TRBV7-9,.,CASSLADWGEMNTEAFF,TGTGCCAGCAGCTTAGCGGACTGGGGGGAAATGAACACTGAAGCTTTCTTT
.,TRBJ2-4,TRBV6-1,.,CASSESLTRVTKNIQYF,TGTGCCAGCAGTGAGAGCTTAACCAGGGTAACCAAAAACATTCAGTACTTC
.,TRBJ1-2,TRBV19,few,CASSHQDSLLTTYGYTF,TGTGCCAGTAGCCATCAAGATTCGTTACTGACTACCTATGGCTACACCTTC
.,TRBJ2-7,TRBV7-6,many,CASSSYEQYF,TGTGCCAGCAGCAGCTACGAGCAGTACTTC
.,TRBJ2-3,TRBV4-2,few,CASSQDLSTDTQYF,TGTGCCAGCAGCCAAGACTTGAGCACAGATACGCAGTATTTT
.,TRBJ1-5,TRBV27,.,CASSHNSNQPQHF,TGTGCCAGCAGTCATAATAGCAATCAGCCCCAGCATTTT
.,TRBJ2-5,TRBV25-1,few,CASRSGGMETQYF,TGTGCCAGCAGGAGTGGGGGCATGGAGACCCAGTACTTC
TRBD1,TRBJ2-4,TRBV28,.,CASSFPGQGFKNIQYF,TGTGCCAGCAGTTTTCCGGGACAGGGGTTCAAAAACATTCAGTACTTC
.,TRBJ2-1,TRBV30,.,CAWSEDSNEQFF,TGTGCCTGGAGTGAGGACAGCAATGAGCAGTTCTTC
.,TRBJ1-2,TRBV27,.,CASSTSRAGYTF,TGTGCCAGCAGTACCTCAAGGGCGGGCTACACCTTC
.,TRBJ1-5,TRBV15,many,CATSSPETPGYTQPQHF,TGTGCCACCAGCTCCCCGGAGACTCCAGGATATACTCAGCCCCAGCATTTT
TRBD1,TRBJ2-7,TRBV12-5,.,CASGSSGQGYYEQYF,TGTGCTAGTGGTAGCTCCGGACAGGGATACTACGAGCAGTACTTC
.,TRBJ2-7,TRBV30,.,CAWSAMSYEQYF,TGTGCCTGGAGTGCCATGTCCTACGAGCAGTACTTC
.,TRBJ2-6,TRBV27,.,CASSFAGANVLTF,TGTGCCAGCAGTTTTGCTGGGGCCAACGTCCTGACTTTC
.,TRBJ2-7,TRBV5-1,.,CASSLVGGLSSYEQYF,TGCGCCAGCAGCTTGGTTGGGGGGCTCTCCTCCTACGAGCAGTACTTC
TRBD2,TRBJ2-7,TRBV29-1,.,CSVGSGRSYEQYF,TGCAGCGTTGGGTCCGGGAGGAGTTACGAGCAGTACTTC
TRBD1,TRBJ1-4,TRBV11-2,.,CASSSAGGVVKLFF,TGTGCCAGCAGCTCCGCAGGGGGAGTCGTAAAACTGTTTTTT
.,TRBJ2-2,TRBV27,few,CASGRDTNTGELFF,TGTGCCAGCGGCCGGGACACCAACACCGGGGAGCTGTTTTTT
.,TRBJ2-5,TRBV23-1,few,CASSPFDIGKTQYF,TGCGCCAGCAGTCCGTTCGACATCGGCAAGACCCAGTACTTC
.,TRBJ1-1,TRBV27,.,CASSLRGTAFF,TGTGCCAGCAGTTTAAGGGGTACGGCTTTCTTT
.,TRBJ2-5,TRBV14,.,CASSLGETQYF,TGTGCCAGCAGCCTAGGGGAGACCCAGTACTTC
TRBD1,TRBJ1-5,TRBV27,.,CASGSLGQGGRNQPQHF,TGTGCCAGCGGGTCCCTGGGACAGGGAGGACGGAATCAGCCCCAGCATTTT
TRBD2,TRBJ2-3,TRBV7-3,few,CASSFQRGDVDTQYF,TGTGCCAGCAGCTTTCAGCGGGGGGATGTAGATACGCAGTATTTT